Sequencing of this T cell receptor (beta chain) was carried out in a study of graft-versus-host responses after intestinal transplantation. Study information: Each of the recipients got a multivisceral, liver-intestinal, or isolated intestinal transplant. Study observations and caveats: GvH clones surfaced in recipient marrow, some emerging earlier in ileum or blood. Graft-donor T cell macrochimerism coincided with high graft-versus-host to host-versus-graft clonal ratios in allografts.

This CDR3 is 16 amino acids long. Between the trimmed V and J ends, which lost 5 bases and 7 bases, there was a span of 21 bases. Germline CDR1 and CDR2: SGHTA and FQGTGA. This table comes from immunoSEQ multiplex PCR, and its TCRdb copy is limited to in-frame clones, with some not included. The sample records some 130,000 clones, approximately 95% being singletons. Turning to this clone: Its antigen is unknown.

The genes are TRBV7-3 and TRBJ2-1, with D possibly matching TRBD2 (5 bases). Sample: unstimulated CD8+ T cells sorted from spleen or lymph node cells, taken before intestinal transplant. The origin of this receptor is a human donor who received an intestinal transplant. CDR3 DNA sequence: TGTGCCAGCAGCCCAACGCCCCGGACTTATAATAATGAGCAGTTCTTC. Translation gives CASSPTPRTYNNEQFF.